This is a list of T cell receptor beta chains from one sample in a study of blood T cell repertoires in COVID-19. Assay: immunoSEQ multiplex PCR; the TCRdb copy retains only in-frame clones and omits some. Of 250,000 to 350,000 clones listed, around nine tenths are singletons. Sequenced input: PBMCs or T cells enriched from blood (not recorded which). The source is a woman between 55 and 75 years old in a cohort exposed to, infected with or recovered from COVID-19 (not recorded which). The CDR3 runs from the conserved cysteine through the conserved F or W. The D gene is left open where the match is weak. Size is omitted from some rows. Given values are once, few, many or a class for expanded clones.

NA,TRBV5-1,15,TRBD1,TRBJ1-1,CASSFGDRVDTEAFF,TGCGCCAGCAGCTTCGGGGACAGAGTGGACACTGAAGCTTTCTTT
NA,TRBV4-1,17,NA,TRBJ1-4,CASSQAGGGRANEKLFF,TGCGCCAGCAGCCAAGCTGGAGGAGGGCGAGCTAATGAAAAACTGTTTTTT
NA,TRBV18,14,NA,TRBJ2-5,CASSKLGTQETQYF,TGTGCCAGCTCAAAGCTAGGCACCCAAGAGACCCAGTACTTC
NA,TRBV3-1/TRBV3-2,11,NA,TRBJ2-7,CASSQVNEQYF,TGTGCCAGCAGCCAAGTTAACGAGCAGTACTTC
NA,TRBV11-2,18,TRBD2,TRBJ2-5,CASRWGTSGRGSQETQYF,TGTGCCAGCAGATGGGGGACTAGCGGGAGGGGTTCCCAAGAGACCCAGTACTTC
NA,TRBV11-1,11,NA,TRBJ2-5,CASSFVETQYF,TGTGCCAGCAGCTTCGTAGAGACCCAGTACTTC
once,TRBV14,16,TRBD2,TRBJ2-5,CASSPRTSSTIETQYF,TGTGCCAGCAGCCCCCGGACTAGTTCCACTATAGAGACCCAGTACTTC
NA,TRBV5-1,15,TRBD2,TRBJ2-5,CASSFSGLTGETQYF,TGCGCCAGCAGCTTTAGCGGGCTCACCGGAGAGACCCAGTACTTC
NA,TRBV18,15,NA,TRBJ2-5,CASSPGEASQETQYF,TGTGCCAGCTCACCAGGCGAAGCGTCCCAAGAGACCCAGTACTTC
NA,TRBV7-2,14,NA,TRBJ2-5,CASSLTGTQETQYF,TGTGCCAGCAGCTTAACGGGGACTCAAGAGACCCAGTACTTC
NA,TRBV19,14,NA,TRBJ2-2,CASKSGRNTGELFF,TGTGCCAGTAAGTCAGGGCGGAACACCGGGGAGCTGTTTTTT
NA,TRBV6-5,15,TRBD2,TRBJ2-7,CASSYGLAGYYEQYF,TGTGCCAGCAGTTATGGACTAGCGGGTTACTACGAGCAGTACTTC
once,TRBV7-2,15,NA,TRBJ2-5,CASSFQIADQETQYF,TGTGCCAGCAGCTTTCAAATAGCGGACCAAGAGACCCAGTACTTC
NA,TRBV5-1,15,NA,TRBJ1-2,CASSLDGGRRYGYTF,TGCGCCAGCAGCTTGGACGGGGGACGCCGTTATGGCTACACCTTC
NA,TRBV24-1,14,TRBD1,TRBJ2-7,CATSEAGTGYEQYF,TGTGCCACCAGTGAAGCCGGGACAGGGTACGAGCAGTACTTC
NA,TRBV2,15,TRBD1,TRBJ2-7,CASMRTGQAAYEQYF,TGTGCCAGCATGAGGACTGGACAGGCGGCCTACGAGCAGTACTTC
once,TRBV4-1,16,TRBD1,TRBJ1-3,CASSLLGQLSGNTIYF,TGCGCCAGCAGCCTACTGGGACAGCTCTCTGGAAACACCATATATTTT
NA,TRBV6-6,15,TRBD1,TRBJ1-5,CASSTSTGTVQPQHF,TGTGCCAGCAGTACCTCGACAGGGACCGTACAGCCCCAGCATTTT
NA,TRBV19,12,NA,TRBJ1-1,CASSTGVTEAFF,TGTGCCAGTAGTACAGGGGTTACTGAAGCTTTCTTT
once,TRBV7-2,14,TRBD1,TRBJ1-2,CASSPWTGGSGYTF,TGTGCCAGCAGCCCCTGGACAGGGGGCAGTGGCTACACCTTC
NA,TRBV2,12,TRBD1,TRBJ2-7,CASSSRGNEQYF,TGTGCCAGCAGTTCCAGGGGGAACGAGCAGTACTTC
NA,TRBV9,18,NA,TRBJ2-2,CASSAPGSGAINTGELFF,TGTGCCAGCAGCGCCCCTGGATCAGGGGCGATCAACACCGGGGAGCTGTTTTTT
NA,TRBV7-8,19,TRBD2,TRBJ2-1,CASSFLAGLKGGAYNEQFF,TGTGCCAGCAGCTTTTTAGCGGGACTAAAGGGCGGGGCCTACAATGAGCAGTTCTTC
NA,TRBV21-1,21,NA,TRBJ1-2,CASSKGRGVYVKDEANYGYTF,TGTGCCAGCAGCAAAGGCAGGGGGGTGTATGTAAAGGACGAAGCTAACTATGGCTACACCTTC
NA,TRBV11-3,15,NA,TRBJ2-7,CASSPGQGLGYEQYF,TGTGCCAGCAGCCCGGGACAGGGACTAGGCTACGAGCAGTACTTC
NA,TRBV6-5,14,NA,TRBJ1-1,CASSYARETTEAFF,TGTGCCAGCAGTTACGCCCGGGAAACCACTGAAGCTTTCTTT
NA,TRBV28,15,NA,TRBJ1-1,CASTPRGAGNTEAFF,TGTGCCAGCACCCCCCGTGGGGCAGGGAACACTGAAGCTTTCTTT
NA,TRBV9,15,NA,TRBJ1-1,CASSLKGAGGTEAFF,TGTGCCAGCAGCTTGAAGGGTGCGGGTGGGACTGAAGCTTTCTTT
NA,TRBV6-5,14,TRBD1,TRBJ1-1,CASTRGQGLTEAFF,TGTGCCAGCACCCGAGGACAGGGGCTTACTGAAGCTTTCTTT